The entry below describes one T cell receptor beta chain. These data originate in a study of PD-L1 blockade in urothelial cancer. Study as a whole: When blood samples were assessed, the median T cell count was some 150,000.

TCR analog templates of synthetic origin were spiked into each PCR. Here immunoSEQ multiplex PCR was the method, and the copy in TCRdb shows in-frame clones only, minus some. The table lists around 110,000 clones, around 93% of them singletons, with around 4% in the top ten. Regarding time point: peripheral blood 6 weeks after treatment start. The starting material was PBMCs, obtained around atezolizumab (anti-PD-L1) treatment. The receptor comes from a man aged 60 to 75 with urothelial cancer.

CDR3 loop: CASSRPRQSLNTEAFF. The CDR3 nucleotides read TGTGCCAGCAGCCGACCTCGACAGTCTCTGAACACTGAAGCTTTCTTT. V and J are TRBV5-4 and TRBJ1-1; D possibly corresponds to TRBD1 (5 bases). Per germline, CDR1 SGHNT and CDR2 YYREEE (reference sequence). V was trimmed by 4 bases and J by 0 bases, leaving 16 bases between them. The CDR3 consists of 16 residues. The full variable domain, its missing parts supplied by reference TRBV5-4 and TRBJ1-1, is ETGVTQSPTHLIKTRGQQVTLRCSSQSGHNTVSWYQQALGQGPQFIFQYYREEENGRGNFPPRFSGLQFPNYSSELNVNALELDDSALYLCASSRPRQSLNTEAFFGQGTRLTVV.